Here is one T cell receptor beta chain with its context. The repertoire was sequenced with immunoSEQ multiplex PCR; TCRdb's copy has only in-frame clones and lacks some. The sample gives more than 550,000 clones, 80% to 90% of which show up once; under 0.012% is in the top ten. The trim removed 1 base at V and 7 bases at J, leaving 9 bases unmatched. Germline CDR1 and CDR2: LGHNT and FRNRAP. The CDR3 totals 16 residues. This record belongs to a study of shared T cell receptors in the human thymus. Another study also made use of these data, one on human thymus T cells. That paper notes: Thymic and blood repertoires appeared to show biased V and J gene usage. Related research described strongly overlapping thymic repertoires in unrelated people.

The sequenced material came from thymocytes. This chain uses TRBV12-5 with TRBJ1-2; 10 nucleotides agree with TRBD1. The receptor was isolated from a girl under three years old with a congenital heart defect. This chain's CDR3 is CASGLARLTGGCGYTF. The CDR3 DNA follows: TGTGCTAGTGGTTTGGCCCGTTTGACAGGGGGCTGTGGCTACACCTTC.